This entry lists 28 T cell receptor beta chains sequenced from one sample in a study of blood T cell repertoires in COVID-19. Repertoires were generated with immunoSEQ multiplex PCR, while TCRdb's copy carries only in-frame clones and drops some. The table shows approximately 70,000 clones, with approximately 88% occurring only once. Specimen: peripheral blood. The receptors here all came from a man aged 80 or over with active or convalescent COVID-19.

The CDR3 bases are TGTGCCAGCCTAGGGACAGGGAACACTGAAGCTTTCTTT. Its translation: CASLGTGNTEAFF. The chain recombines TRBV3-1 (or the pseudogene TRBV3-2) with TRBJ1-1; 8 bases are a match to TRBD1. The V and J ends lost 8 bases and 1 base, in that order; junction bases with no gene match: 3. The CDR3 has 13 residues. Germline CDR1 and CDR2: LGHDT and YNNKEL (reference sequence).

V is TRBV9 and J is TRBJ2-1; D perhaps matches TRBD2 (7 bases). CDR3 length: 15 amino acids. Germline lookup yields CDR1 SGDLS and CDR2 YYNGEE. V was clipped by 6 bases and J by 5 bases, with 18 bases between them. CDR3 DNA sequence: TGTGCCAGCACTCGTAGGGGGGGTAAAGACAATGAGCAGTTCTTC. It specifies CASTRRGGKDNEQFF.

J is TRBJ1-1 and V is TRBV9; unclear D gene. This CDR3 contains 14 residues. Germline CDR1 SGDLS, CDR2 YYNGEE. Trimming stripped 2 bases from V and 1 base from J, with 9 bases between. CDR3 in DNA: TGTGCCAGCAGCGTTGATATCGGGAACACTGAAGCTTTCTTT. This sequence encodes CASSVDIGNTEAFF.

This clone was found once. The chain is built from TRBV3-1 (or the pseudogene TRBV3-2) and TRBJ1-6; 7 positions match TRBD1. CDR1 is LGHDT, CDR2 YNNKEL, per germline (reference sequence). Trimming took 7 bases from V and 9 from J; bases not matched to a gene: 9. The CDR3 extends over 14 amino acids. CDR3 in amino acids: CASKRTGVSSPLHF. In DNA, the CDR3 is TGTGCCAGCAAGAGGACAGGTGTTAGTTCACCCCTCCACTTT.

The rearrangement links TRBV6-6 to TRBJ1-1; D remains unclear. V lost 2 bases, J lost 10 bases, and 8 bases lay in between. Germline V gene data show CDR1 as MNHNY and CDR2 as SVGAGI (reference sequence). There are 11 residues in the CDR3. CDR3 sequence reads: CASSYEGGAFF. As DNA, the CDR3 is TGTGCCAGCAGTTACGAGGGTGGAGCTTTCTTT.

The gene calls are TRBV28 and TRBJ1-5; 9 positions agree with TRBD1. Germline V gene sequence: CDR1 MDHEN, CDR2 SYDVKM. The length of the CDR3 is 15 residues. Losses at the gene ends were 6 bases for V and 4 bases for J; bases not matched to a gene: 7. CDR3: CASRDAGTGNQPQHF. CDR3 DNA: TGTGCCAGCAGAGACGCCGGGACAGGGAATCAGCCCCAGCATTTT.

J is TRBJ2-5 and V is TRBV7-9, with 13 bases fitting TRBD2. The length of the CDR3 is 16 residues. V trimming: 5 bases; J trimming: 3 bases; junction bases outside the gene matches: 6. Germline CDR1 and CDR2: SEHNR and FQNEAQ (reference sequence). CDR3 sequence (DNA): TGTGCCAGCAGCCCAGGACTAGCGGGAGTGGAAGAGACCCAGTACTTC. Its protein is CASSPGLAGVEETQYF.

The chain links TRBV25-1 to TRBJ1-6; D is unresolved. V was shortened by 4 bases and J by 10 bases, with 11 bases between the two germline ends. CDR1 is MGHDK, CDR2 SYGVNS, per germline. CDR3 length equals 13 residues. The CDR3 region has the DNA TGTGCCAGCAGTGCGGGTCGGAACTCACCCCTCCACTTT. Translated, it gives CASSAGRNSPLHF.

V and J are TRBV19 and TRBJ1-5; 9 bases are shared with TRBD1. Germline assignment: CDR1 LNHDA and CDR2 SQIVND (reference sequence). The CDR3 loop spans 15 amino acids. Germline trimming cut 6 bases from V and 4 bases from J; bases unmatched to any gene: 7. CDR3 residues: CASRMAGQGNQPQHF. The CDR3, as DNA: TGTGCCAGTAGGATGGCGGGACAGGGTAATCAGCCCCAGCATTTT.

The CDR3 protein is CAISGGGFDVEDEQYF. The CDR3 nucleotides are TGTGCCATCAGTGGGGGGGGATTCGACGTAGAGGACGAGCAGTACTTC. V is TRBV10-3 and J is TRBJ2-7; 7 bases align to TRBD2. J gave up 5 bases and V 4 bases, and 14 bases lay outside the gene matches. The CDR3 loop spans 16 amino acids. Germline-derived CDR1 and CDR2 are ENHRY and SYGVKD.

The chain links TRBV13 to TRBJ1-2; D uncertain. The CDR3 runs to 14 residues. Germline CDR1 and CDR2: PRHDT and FYEKMQ (reference sequence). V lost 3 bases and J 5 bases, leaving 13 bases between the germline ends. CDR3 bases: TGTGCCAGCAGCTTGAGACAAAGCTCATATGGCTACACCTTC. The encoded protein is CASSLRQSSYGYTF.

This clone was counted a few times. The rearrangement uses TRBV12-5 and TRBJ1-5, with D hard to call. CDR1 LGHNT and CDR2 FRNRAP come from the germline V gene. The CDR3 runs 11 residues. Trimming cost V 6 bases and J 6 bases, with 6 bases left between them. CDR3 region: CASGRGQPQHF. CDR3 nucleotide sequence: TGTGCTAGTGGCCGAGGTCAGCCCCAGCATTTT. Full variable domain (remainder filled in from reference TRBV12-5 and TRBJ1-5): DARVTQTPRHKVTEMGQEVTMRCQPILGHNTVFWYRQTMMQGLELLAYFRNRAPLDDSGMPKDRFSAEMPDATLATLKIQPSEPRDSAVYFCASGRGQPQHFGDGTRLSIL.

The chain is built from TRBV9 and TRBJ2-1, with 8 bases lining up with TRBD2. The J segment lost 4 bases and the V segment lost 2 bases, leaving 5 bases of the junction unmatched. The CDR3 extends over 15 amino acids. Germline V gene data show CDR1 as SGDLS and CDR2 as YYNGEE. Written as DNA, the CDR3 is TGTGCCAGCAGCGTCGGGCGGGAGGTATACAATGAGCAGTTCTTC. The encoded protein is CASSVGREVYNEQFF. The variable domain in full, with the rest retrieved from reference TRBV9 and TRBJ2-1, is DSGVTQTPKHLITATGQRVTLRCSPRSGDLSVYWYQQSLDQGLQFLIQYYNGEERAKGNILERFSAQQFPDLHSELNLSSLELGDSALYFCASSVGREVYNEQFFGPGTRLTVL.

CDR3 loop: CASSQAPRGLGAFF. DNA of the CDR3: TGCGCCAGCAGCCAAGCGCCCAGGGGGCTCGGAGCTTTCTTT. The chain combines TRBV4-1 with TRBJ1-1; TRBD1 matches 8 bases. The V segment lost 1 base and the J segment 10 bases; nucleotides outside the gene matches: 8. Germline V gene lookup returns CDR1 MGHRA and CDR2 YSYEKL. This CDR3 is built from 14 residues.

In its sample, this clone was seen a few times. The J gene is TRBJ1-2, the V gene TRBV29-1; tentative D call: TRBD1 (5 bases). Germline CDR1 is SQVTM and CDR2 is ANQGSEA. The CDR3 is 13 residues long. With 2 bases removed from V and 4 bases from J, the gap between germline ends came to 11 bases. The CDR3 protein is CSVERRQGYGYTF. CDR3 sequence (DNA): TGCAGCGTTGAACGTAGGCAGGGCTATGGCTACACCTTC.

The gene calls are TRBV29-1 and TRBJ1-2; a weak D match, TRBD1 (5 bases). Between the trimmed V and J ends, which lost 4 bases and 0 bases, there was a span of 12 bases. This CDR3 is built from 14 residues. Germline V lookup: CDR1 SQVTM, CDR2 ANQGSEA. The CDR3 region is CSVGSRVANYGYTF. The DNA for the CDR3 is TGCAGCGTTGGTTCCAGGGTAGCTAACTATGGCTACACCTTC.

The chain employs TRBV6-5 and TRBJ1-1; 8 nucleotides match TRBD1. V gave up 5 bases and J gave up 7 bases; unmatched junction bases: 12. Germline loops: CDR1 MNHEY, CDR2 SVGAGI. This CDR3 contains 15 residues. The CDR3: CASSLRQGALSEAFF. Written as DNA, the CDR3 is TGTGCCAGCAGTCTCCGCCAGGGGGCACTGAGTGAAGCTTTCTTT.

V gene TRBV7-9 combines with J gene TRBJ2-1, with a tentative D call TRBD2 (5 bases). Germline assignment: CDR1 SEHNR and CDR2 FQNEAQ (reference sequence). There are 15 residues in the CDR3. V lost 3 bases, J lost 0 bases, and 9 bases lay in between. This CDR3 is CASSFPGVSYNEQFF. The DNA for the CDR3 is TGTGCCAGCAGCTTCCCCGGGGTCTCCTACAATGAGCAGTTCTTC.

The chain couples TRBV18 to TRBJ2-2, with D possibly TRBD2 on 7 matching bases. Germline values: CDR1 KGHSH, CDR2 LQKENI. V lost 5 bases, J lost 6 bases, and 16 bases lay in between. This CDR3 is 15 amino acids long. CDR3 in DNA: TGTGCCAGCTCATCGCCGGGGGGCTTGGCCGGGGAGCTGTTTTTT. Its protein is CASSSPGGLAGELFF. The whole variable domain, filled in from reference TRBV18 and TRBJ2-2, reads NAGVMQNPRHLVRRRGQEARLRCSPMKGHSHVYWYRQLPEEGLKFMVYLQKENIIDESGMPKERFSAEFPKEGPSILRIQQVVRGDSAAYFCASSSPGGLAGELFFGEGSRLTVL.

This sequence joins TRBV19 and TRBJ2-6; 8 bases are a match to TRBD1. Germline-derived CDR1 and CDR2 are LNHDA and SQIVND (reference sequence). The CDR3 consists of 17 residues. V lost 5 bases, J lost 0 bases, and 6 bases stayed unmatched. This CDR3 is CASSPSTGDSGANVLTF. In DNA, the CDR3 is TGTGCCAGTAGTCCCTCGACAGGGGACTCTGGGGCCAACGTCCTGACTTTC. Looking up the rest from reference TRBV19 and TRBJ2-6 gives the full variable domain: DGGITQSPKYLFRKEGQNVTLSCEQNLNHDAMYWYRQDPGQGLRLIYYSQIVNDFQKGDIAEGYSVSREKKESFPLTVTSAQKNPTAFYLCASSPSTGDSGANVLTFGAGSRLTVL.

This chain links TRBV4-2 with TRBJ1-4; TRBD1 might be the D (5 bases). The CDR3 runs to 17 residues. V lost 3 bases and J lost 0, with 14 bases in between. Germline V gene sequence: CDR1 LGHNA, CDR2 YNFKEQ. The CDR3 region has the DNA TGTGCCAGCAGCCAGGCCTATGGGGGGGCAACTAATGAAAAACTGTTTTTT. It translates to CASSQAYGGATNEKLFF.

This clone occurred once. The chain uses TRBV4-1 and TRBJ2-3, with unresolved D. CDR1 and CDR2 (germline): MGHRA, YSYEKL. Trimming took off 4 bases at V and 5 bases at J, with 10 bases between the two ends. The CDR3 contains 13 residues. The CDR3 DNA reads as TGCGCCAGCAGCCCCGTCCCGGGAGATACGCAGTATTTT. It encodes CASSPVPGDTQYF.

The J gene is TRBJ2-2, the V gene TRBV4-1, with 7 bases fitting TRBD1. With 6 bases clipped from V and 0 bases from J, the junction kept 13 bases outside the gene matches. The CDR3 sequence is 18 residues long. Per the germline V gene, CDR1 is MGHRA and CDR2 is YSYEKL. CDR3 DNA sequence: TGCGCCAGCAGTGCCAGGGTCCAGGGGGTCCCGAACACCGGGGAGCTGTTTTTT. Its protein product is CASSARVQGVPNTGELFF.

The rearrangement joins TRBV6-2 or TRBV6-3 to TRBJ2-7; 7 bases match TRBD1. Germline V gene lookup returns CDR1 MNHEY and CDR2 SVGEGT. Unmatched junction bases numbered 5, after V lost 4 bases and J lost 5 bases. CDR3 length equals 13 residues. For the CDR3, the DNA is TGTGCCAGCAGTTCGACAGGGAGCCACGAGCAGTACTTC. This sequence encodes CASSSTGSHEQYF.

This clone was picked up a small number of times. A junction boundary mismatches the germline segment, possibly from a read error. The gene calls are TRBV6-2 or TRBV6-3 and TRBJ2-1; 10 nucleotides agree with TRBD1. Germline V gene data show CDR1 as MNHEY and CDR2 as SVGEGT. The CDR3 runs 11 residues. CDR3 region: CASSYGTGEVF. For the CDR3, the DNA is TGTGCCAGCAGTTACGGGACAGGGGAGGTCTTC.

The chain recombines TRBV15 with TRBJ1-4, with TRBD1 as a possible D gene (5 bases). Per the germline V gene, CDR1 is LNHNV and CDR2 is YYDKDF (reference sequence). This CDR3 spans 15 amino acids. V lost 5 bases to trimming and J lost 6 bases, with 16 bases between them. This CDR3 reads CATSGIGGGDEKLFF. The CDR3 DNA reads TGTGCCACCAGCGGAATCGGGGGAGGGGATGAAAAACTGTTTTTT.

This clone has only one observation. This chain uses TRBV7-8 with TRBJ2-2; maybe TRBD1 (5 bases). The CDR3 consists of 13 residues. V was cut by 0 bases and J by 7 bases, with 6 bases left in between. Germline V CDR1 and CDR2: SGHVS, FQNEAQ. This CDR3 is CASSLAGDGELFF. The CDR3 DNA follows: TGTGCCAGCAGCTTAGCAGGGGACGGGGAGCTGTTTTTT.

This chain connects TRBV11-3 to TRBJ2-3; TRBD1 might be the D (6 bases). Germline lookup yields CDR1 SGHNT and CDR2 YENEEA. This CDR3 spans 15 amino acids. Trimming removed 0 bases at V and 0 bases at J, with 7 bases between. Written as DNA, the CDR3 is TGTGCCAGCAGCTTAGATGGGACAAGCACAGATACGCAGTATTTT. Its protein is CASSLDGTSTDTQYF.